The sequence of this T cell receptor (delta chain) was determined in a study of Vδ1+ human thymocytes. Study-level results: Despite high sort purity, about 20% of thymic T cell receptor delta sequences were Vdelta2. In the thymus, TRG and TRD repertoires looked highly polyclonal with Gaussian CDR3 lengths. Bulk data may be misread because of unexpected Vdelta2 sequences.

RNA was extracted from the cells and then reverse transcribed. The CDR3 regions were amplified by multiplex PCR from V-gene primers to a constant-region primer. TCRdb fed the multiplex PCR reads into CATT to redo clone calling. The sample lists about 73,000 delta-chain clones, about 38% occurring once. This clone has a handful of counts. Its antigen is as yet unknown. Germline V gives CDR1 TSWWSYY, CDR2 QGS. V lost 2 bases, J lost 0 bases, and 15 bases stayed unmatched. The CDR3 is 19 residues long. The V and J genes are TRDV1 and TRDJ1; 7 nucleotides match TRDD3. The material sequenced was Vdelta1+ gamma-delta thymocytes from the thymus. Subset here: FACS-sorted CD3+ TCRalphabeta- TCRVdelta1+ TCRVdelta2- thymocytes. The source of this sequence is a boy under three years old who had congenital heart surgery. The CDR3 sequence: CALGESPPLGVLYTDKLIF. CDR3 in DNA: TGTGCTCTTGGGGAATCTCCCCCCCTGGGGGTTCTGTACACCGATAAACTCATCTTT.